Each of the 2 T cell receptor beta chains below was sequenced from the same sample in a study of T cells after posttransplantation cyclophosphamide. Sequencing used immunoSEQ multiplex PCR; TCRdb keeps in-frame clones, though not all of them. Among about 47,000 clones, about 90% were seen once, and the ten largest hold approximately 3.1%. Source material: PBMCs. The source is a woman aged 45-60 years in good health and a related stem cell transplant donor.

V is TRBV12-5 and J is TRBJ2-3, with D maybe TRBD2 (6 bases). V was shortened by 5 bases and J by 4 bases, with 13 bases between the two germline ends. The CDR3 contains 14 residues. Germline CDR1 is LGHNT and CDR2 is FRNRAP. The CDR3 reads CASGPGTYPDTQYF. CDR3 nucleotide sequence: TGTGCTAGTGGTCCTGGGACTTATCCAGATACGCAGTATTTT.

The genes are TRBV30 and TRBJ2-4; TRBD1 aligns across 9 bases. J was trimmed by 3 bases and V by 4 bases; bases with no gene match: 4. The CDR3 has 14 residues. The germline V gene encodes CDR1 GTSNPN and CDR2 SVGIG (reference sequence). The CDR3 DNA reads TGTGCCTGGAACAGGGGGCGCTTCAAAAACATTCAGTACTTC. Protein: CAWNRGRFKNIQYF.